One T cell receptor (beta chain) is described in this entry. Its antigen remains unidentified. An input of about 0.45 to 1 ug of RNA was subjected to reverse transcription using random hexamers. An immunoSEQ multiplex PCR amplified TCR beta CDR3 over 54 Vbeta and 13 Jbeta. TCRdb analysed the immunoSEQ multiplex PCR reads with MiXCR anew, one entry per CDR3 protein. The sample shows approximately 180,000 distinct CDR3 sequences, approximately 94% of them seen only once. This record comes from a study of CD8 T cells in Susac syndrome. Findings and limits, study-wide: The study recognized that the number of individuals in its TCR sequencing and HLA analysis was relatively small.

Sequencing of TCR beta was carried out in blood CD8+ and CD4+ T cells. The CDR3 is made up of 14 amino acids. V lost 7 bases, J lost 12 bases, and 14 bases stayed unmatched. Germline assignment: CDR1 LNHDA and CDR2 SQIVND (reference sequence). The material sequenced was CD4+ T cells from PBMCs. This receptor was identified in a human donor with multiple sclerosis. V gene TRBV19 combines with J gene TRBJ1-2; 10 bases map to TRBD1. In nucleotides, the CDR3 is TGTGCCAGTAAACCGGGACAGGGGACGTCATGGGACACCTTC. Encoded protein: CASKPGQGTSWDTF.